This TCR beta chain was identified in a study of blood T cell repertoires in COVID-19 (dated by TCRdb to 2019 to 2021). Broadly, across the study: Collaborator samples came from the United States, Italy and Spain and covered acute and convalescent phases of COVID-19. Where available, HLA class I and class II types were taken from metadata supplied by the sample provider and were not determined by assay-based typing. Subjects who had been exposed to COVID-19, were actively infected with it, or had recovered from it provided the deeply sampled blood TCRbeta repertoires that made up the dataset. A freely available public database, intended as a resource for researchers studying the immune response to SARS-CoV-2, is where the repertoires were released. A de-identified subject ID, COVID-19 status, age in years and sex were almost always included in the sample metadata. Samples came from the ongoing ImmuneRACE study (first 160 participants) plus 1,254 subjects from 6 global collaborators. The material from the prospective study consisted of cDNA or gDNA derived from T cells, B-cell-depleted T cells, or PBMCs.

TCRbeta CDR3 regions were amplified from genomic DNA by means of the immunoSEQ Assay, a bias-controlled multiplex PCR. The paper's processing steps were these. Within the assay, amplification of reference gene primers was used to estimate how many nucleated cells each sample contained. To quantify the absolute abundance of each unique TCRbeta CDR3 rearrangement, sequence reads were collapsed and filtered. For each sample, productive Simpson clonality was calculated as the square root of Simpson's diversity index across productive rearrangements. TCRdb limited this immuneACCESS table to in-frame rearrangements with V and J called. A share of clones is missing; checked studies link under half to unresolved V genes, and the rest is unexplained. That table supplies the V and J calls and clone size; D and trimming were determined from the DNA. The sample table shows about 220,000 clones, and 80% to 85% are seen once. About 2.9% of the sample is held by the ten biggest clonotypes.

Summary of the overall study and its limitations: Clinical and demographic metadata were provided uncurated, with the amount varying by source and participant.

CDR1 and CDR2 were assigned from the germline V gene (reference sequence) as MNHNY and SVGAGI. Here V drops 5 bases and J drops 8 bases, and the junction holds 15 bases not matched to any gene. Measured from the cysteine to the phenylalanine, the CDR3 is 17 residues long. Only the CDR3 DNA is retained, 51 bases long and in frame from the first base. As to this clone: Its target antigen remains unknown. Base qualities are missing; no much larger clone stands one base away.

Samples from volunteer blood donors who had recovered from COVID-19 were contributed by a second Seattle source. Each collaborating institution followed its own protocols to collect whole blood in K2EDTA tubes. For TCRbeta analysis, collaborator samples were shipped as frozen whole blood, as isolated PBMCs, or as DNA extracted from either sample type. The receptor comes from a woman aged 25 to 39 who had recovered from COVID-19. The rearranged chain carries TRBV6-6 and TRBJ2-1; a stretch of 10 junction bases matches TRBD1. Sequencing was performed on peripheral blood. The sequenced DNA is TGTGCCAGCAGTCAAATCCGACAGGGGGCTTCGGTCTATGAGCAGTTCTTC. Its amino acids are CASSQIRQGASVYEQFF.